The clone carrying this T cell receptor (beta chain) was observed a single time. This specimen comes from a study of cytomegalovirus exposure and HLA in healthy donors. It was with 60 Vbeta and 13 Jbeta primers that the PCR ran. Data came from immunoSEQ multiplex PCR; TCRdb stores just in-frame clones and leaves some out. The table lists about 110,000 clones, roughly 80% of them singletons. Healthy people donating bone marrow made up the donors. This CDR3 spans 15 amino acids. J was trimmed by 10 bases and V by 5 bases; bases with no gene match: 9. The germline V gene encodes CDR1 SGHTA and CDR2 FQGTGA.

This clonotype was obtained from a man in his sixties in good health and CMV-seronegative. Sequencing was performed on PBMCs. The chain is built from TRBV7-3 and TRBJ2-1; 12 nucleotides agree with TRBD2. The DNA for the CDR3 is TGTGCCAGCAGCCCTAGCGGGGGGGCACTGAAAGAGCAGTTCTTC. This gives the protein CASSPSGGALKEQFF.